This is a list of T cell receptor beta chains from one sample in a study of T cells in Graves' hyperthyroidism and ophthalmopathy. TCRdb independently ran MiXCR on the multiplex PCR reads; one entry per CDR3 protein. Here the sample spans 650,000 to 700,000 distinct CDR3 sequences, 15% to 20% being singletons. Sequencing was performed on blood. The origin of the receptors is a man in his forties or fifties with Graves' hyperthyroidism. CDR3s include the opening cysteine and the closing phenylalanine or tryptophan. The D gene is left open where the match is weak. Part of the rows lack a size; the others show once, few, many or a class for expanded clones.

>TRBV27|17|TRBD2|many|TRBJ2-5
TGTGCCAGCAGTCGCTGGACTAGCGGGTCGTACCAAGAGACCCAGTACTTC
CASSRWTSGSYQETQYF
>TRBV2|14|-|-|TRBJ1-1
TGTGCCAGCACCCCTGGCCCAGGGCGCACTGAAGCTTTCTTT
CASTPGPGRTEAFF
>TRBV27|13|-|many|TRBJ2-1
TGTGCCAGCAGCCCTGGTATTCCCAATGAGCAGTTCTTC
CASSPGIPNEQFF
>TRBV6-2/TRBV6-3|15|-|-|TRBJ1-1
TGTGCCAGCAGTTTCCAGCCTAGTAGGAACACTGAAGCTTTCTTT
CASSFQPSRNTEAFF
>TRBV7-9|18|TRBD1|few|TRBJ2-4
TGTGCCAGCAGCTCCTCGATGGCCAGGGGGCTGGCCAAAAACATTCAGTACTTC
CASSSSMARGLAKNIQYF
>TRBV20-1|13|-|many|TRBJ2-2
TGCAGTGCTAGAGTCCTAAGAACCGGGGAGCTGTTTTTT
CSARVLRTGELFF
>TRBV7-2|14|-|many|TRBJ2-7
TGTGCCAGCAGCTTCTCGGGGGGCTGGGGCGAGCAGTACTTC
CASSFSGGWGEQYF
>TRBV29-1|14|TRBD1|few|TRBJ1-2
TGCAGCGTTGAAGATTCCTCCGACAGGGATGGCTACACCTTC
CSVEDSSDRDGYTF
>TRBV5-6|15|-|-|TRBJ2-5
TGTGCCAGCAGCCGAATCAGGGGCACCCAAGAGACCCAGTACTTC
CASSRIRGTQETQYF
>TRBV20-1|14|TRBD2|-|TRBJ2-7
TGCAGTGCTCGGACTAGCGAGGGGCCCTACGAGCAGTACTTC
CSARTSEGPYEQYF
>TRBV2|13|-|medium-sized|TRBJ2-5
TGTGCCAGCAGTGGGACAGACCAAGAGACCCAGTACTTC
CASSGTDQETQYF
>TRBV29-1|14|-|-|TRBJ1-2
TGCAGCGTTGAAATTGGGACACCAAACTATGGCTACACCTTC
CSVEIGTPNYGYTF
>TRBV30|14|-|-|TRBJ2-5
TGTGCCTGGACCCACCGGTGGGGCCAAGAGACCCAGTACTTC
CAWTHRWGQETQYF
>TRBV29-1|15|-|-|TRBJ1-2
TGCAGCGTTGAAGGGGGGGGACGGACTAACTATGGCTACACCTTC
CSVEGGGRTNYGYTF
>TRBV15|15|TRBD2|-|TRBJ2-3
TGTGCCACCAGCATCCGGGCGGGGGGATCAGATACGCAGTATTTT
CATSIRAGGSDTQYF
>TRBV2|12|-|many|TRBJ2-7
TGTGCCAGCAGTCAGTCACCCTACGAGCAGTACTTC
CASSQSPYEQYF
>TRBV7-6|15|TRBD1|many|TRBJ1-4
TGTGCCAGCAGCTCCGGACAGGGGGAGGGAGAAAAACTGTTTTTT
CASSSGQGEGEKLFF
>TRBV3-1|15|TRBD2|few|TRBJ2-1
TGTGCCAGCAGCCAAGGGCTAGCGGAGGGGAGTGAGCAGTTCTTC
CASSQGLAEGSEQFF
>TRBV27|17|TRBD2|many|TRBJ2-5
TGTGCCAGCAAAAAGTCCTCAGGCGGGAGGTTTACAGAGACCCAGTACTTC
CASKKSSGGRFTETQYF
>TRBV20-1|13|TRBD1|many|TRBJ1-1
TGCAGTGCTGGACAGGTGACAGGTGCTGAAGCTTTCTTT
CSAGQVTGAEAFF
>TRBV6-6|15|TRBD1|many|TRBJ2-1
TGTGCCAGCAGTTACGGGACAGGGCCTTACAATGAGCAGTTCTTC
CASSYGTGPYNEQFF